This T cell receptor beta chain is drawn from a study of cytomegalovirus exposure and HLA in healthy donors. Whole-study findings and limits: Previously analyzed data showed that most TCR beta V segments were productive at a frequency of about 87% or about 30%. Across donors, presence/absence analyses took sequencing depth to be roughly uniform.

Germline values: CDR1 SGHNT, CDR2 YYREEE (reference sequence). The CDR3 is 13 residues long. Trimming at V came to 5 bases and at J to 2 bases, leaving 4 bases not matched to a gene. PCR employed 60 Vbeta and 13 Jbeta primers. Study processing details: About 9.9 million of the roughly 80 million unique TCR beta chains counted in a later analysis were shared. The assay was immunoSEQ multiplex PCR, and TCRdb's table has in-frame clones only and misses some. Clone size and V and J calls were adopted from that table, with D and trimming inferred from the DNA. The sample contains approximately 38,000 clones, 70% to 85% of which appear only once. A remark on this clone: Its antigen is still unknown.

This clonotype was obtained from a young woman in good health and CMV-seropositive. This chain links TRBV5-4 with TRBJ2-7, with TRBD1 identical over 7 bases. Sequenced sample: PBMCs. The CDR3 loop is CASRPTGTYEQYF. CDR3 nucleotide sequence: TGTGCCAGCAGACCGACAGGGACCTACGAGCAGTACTTC.